This note documents a single T cell receptor (beta chain) sequence. The antigen remains undetermined. These data belong to a study of shared clonotypes between healthy human individuals. Study-wide points: Relative to memory subsets, naive subsets generally showed larger estimated richness. Non-shared clonotypes were found to have lower generation probabilities than the clonotypes that were shared by all four of the sorted-subset donors.

The length of the CDR3 is 12 residues. Trimming removed 3 bases at V and 6 bases at J, with 9 bases between. Germline lookup yields CDR1 SGHAT and CDR2 FQNNGV. Method: immunoSEQ multiplex PCR; TCRdb's copy keeps in-frame clones and lacks some. The table includes about 1.1 million clones, approximately 78% detected once. The rearrangement joins TRBV11-2 to TRBJ2-7; D perhaps matches TRBD1 (6 bases). The sequence derives from a man younger than 35 in good health. Some clones in this sample may be carry-over from other donors' samples. The sample taken for sequencing was memory CD4+ T cells from PBMCs. Subset meaning: CD45RA-negative fraction. The CDR3 DNA reads as TGTGCCAGCAGCTTTCTAGGGGGCGAGCAGTACTTC. It yields the protein CASSFLGGEQYF. The whole variable domain, filled in from reference TRBV11-2 and TRBJ2-7, reads EAGVAQSPRYKIIEKRQSVAFWCNPISGHATLYWYQQILGQGPKLLIQFQNNGVVDDSQLPKDRFSAERLKGVDSTLKIQPAKLEDSAVYLCASSFLGGEQYFGPGTRLTVT.